These 10 T cell receptor beta chains came from one sample sequenced in a study of breast tumors, draining lymph nodes, adjacent tissues (dated by TCRdb to 2015 to 2016). The library was made by multiplex PCR. Instrument used: Illumina HiSeq 2000. TCRdb itself trimmed the public reads at Q25 with fastp, ran MiXCR and retained productive beta chains. Identical CDR3 protein sequences are pooled into one entry, listed with their most common genes and DNA. Within this sample are 190,000 or so distinct CDR3 sequences, with roughly 29% of them counted one time only. The ten largest clones add up to 4% to 5.5% of the sample. The axillary draining lymph nodes of breast cancer patients were the source of the lymph node samples. Material: axillary lymph node tissue. The receptors here all came from a female donor with breast cancer. Some clones in this sample may be carry-over from other donors' samples.

This clonotype was observed at least ten times. Here the CDR3 DNA reads TGTGCTAGTGGGCTTGGAGATGAGCAGTTCTTC. This codes for CASGLGDEQFF. J is TRBJ2-1 and V is TRBV12-5, with D hard to call. CDR1 and CDR2 from the germline V gene are LGHNT and FRNRAP. V gave up 6 bases and J gave up 8 bases, with 8 bases separating them. The CDR3 consists of 11 residues.

To note about this clonotype: A much more abundant neighbour one base away suggests this may be a read error. V gene TRBV7-9 combines with J gene TRBJ2-3; possible D gene TRBD1, 5 bases. Germline CDR1 SEHNR, CDR2 FQNEAQ (reference sequence). CDR3 length equals 12 residues. CDR3 sequence reads: CASSFLGDTQDF. DNA for the CDR3: TGTGCCAGCAGCTTTCTAGGGGATACGCAGGATTTT.

This clonotype showed up many times. This chain uses TRBV18 with TRBJ1-2; D is uncertain. Germline V gene data show CDR1 as KGHSH and CDR2 as LQKENI. V was cut by 3 bases and J by 4 bases, with 9 bases left in between. The CDR3 covers 13 residues. The CDR3 DNA reads TGTGCCAGCTCACCGGGGAGACCCTATGGCTACACCTTC. Translation: CASSPGRPYGYTF.

There are many counts of this clonotype. CDR3 nucleotides: TGTGCCAGCAGCTTACTCGGGACAGGGTCGCCTTGGAATGAGCAGTTCTTC. Translated, it gives CASSLLGTGSPWNEQFF. The rearrangement links TRBV7-3 to TRBJ2-1, with TRBD1 identical over 9 bases. Per the germline V gene, CDR1 is SGHTA and CDR2 is FQGTGA. V was clipped by 2 bases and J by 7 bases; unmatched bases: 12. The CDR3 covers 17 residues.

This clonotype was recorded at least ten times. V gene TRBV6-1 combines with J gene TRBJ2-3; 8 nucleotides match TRBD2. The CDR3 has 15 amino acids. After removal of 2 bases from V and 2 bases from J, the junction contained 3 bases not matched to a gene. The V gene's germline CDR1 is MNHNS and CDR2 SASEGT. The CDR3 region is CASSEQRGFTDTQYF. The CDR3 bases are TGTGCCAGCAGTGAACAGCGGGGGTTCACAGATACGCAGTATTTT.

This clonotype was seen ten or more times. V usage is TRBV7-2 and J usage is TRBJ2-1, with 10 bases identical to TRBD1. This CDR3 contains 16 residues. The V and J ends lost 1 base and 3 bases, in that order; junction bases with no gene match: 3. CDR1 is SGHTA, CDR2 FQGNSA, per germline. Written as DNA, the CDR3 is TGTGCCAGCAGCTTAGACGGGACAGGGGTCTACAATGAGCAGTTCTTC. Translating it yields CASSLDGTGVYNEQFF.

This clonotype was observed a single time. The V gene is TRBV7-8, the J gene TRBJ1-4, with D maybe TRBD1 (5 bases). Trimming cost V 1 base and J 8 bases, with 14 bases left between them. The CDR3 totals 15 residues. Looked up from germline, CDR1 is SGHVS and CDR2 is FQNEAQ. For the CDR3, the DNA is TGTGCCAGCAGCTTAGGCAGGGAGTCCTACGAAAAACTGTTTTTT. Its protein product is CASSLGRESYEKLFF.

As concerns this clonotype: This may come from a read error, since a much larger clone is one base off. The DNA of the CDR3 is TGTGCCAGCAGCACCCGCGGGGGGGCCACAGATACGCAGTATTTT. Protein: CASSTRGGATDTQYF. The rearrangement links TRBV11-2 to TRBJ2-3, with 9 nucleotides matching TRBD2. The V and J ends lost 5 bases and 2 bases, in that order; junction bases with no gene match: 5. The CDR3 loop spans 15 amino acids. Germline V lookup: CDR1 SGHAT, CDR2 FQNNGV.

Comment on this clonotype: At one of its ends the junction is not consistent with the germline gene, which may arise from a read error. The chain is built from TRBV6-6 and TRBJ1-2; no clear D gene. This CDR3 has 14 amino acids. The germline CDR1 and CDR2 sequences are MNHNY and SVGAGI (reference sequence). The CDR3 DNA follows: TGTGCCGGCAGGCCGGACGGTACTAACTATGGCTACGCCTTC. Protein sequence: CAGRPDGTNYGYAF.

This clonotype has a handful of counts. The CDR3 coding sequence is TGTGCCATCAGTGAGAACAGGGGGAACACTGAAGCTTTCTTT. Protein sequence: CAISENRGNTEAFF. The V gene is TRBV10-3, the J gene TRBJ1-1; 7 nucleotides line up with TRBD1. The germline V gene has CDR1 ENHRY and CDR2 SYGVKD. The CDR3 is made up of 14 amino acids. V shed 2 bases, J shed 1 base, and the junction held 1 base outside the gene matches.